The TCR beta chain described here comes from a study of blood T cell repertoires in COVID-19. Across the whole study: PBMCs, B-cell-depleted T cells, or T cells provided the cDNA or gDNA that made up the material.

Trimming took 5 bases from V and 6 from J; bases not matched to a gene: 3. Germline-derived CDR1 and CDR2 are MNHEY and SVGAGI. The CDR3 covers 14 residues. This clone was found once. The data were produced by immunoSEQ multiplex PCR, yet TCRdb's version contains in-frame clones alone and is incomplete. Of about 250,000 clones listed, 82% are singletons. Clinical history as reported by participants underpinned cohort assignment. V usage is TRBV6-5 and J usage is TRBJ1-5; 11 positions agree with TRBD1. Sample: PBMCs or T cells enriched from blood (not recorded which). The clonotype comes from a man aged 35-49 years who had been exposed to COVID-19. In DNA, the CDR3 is TGTGCCAGCAGTCGGGACAGGGGGGGTCAGCCCCAGCATTTT. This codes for CASSRDRGGQPQHF.